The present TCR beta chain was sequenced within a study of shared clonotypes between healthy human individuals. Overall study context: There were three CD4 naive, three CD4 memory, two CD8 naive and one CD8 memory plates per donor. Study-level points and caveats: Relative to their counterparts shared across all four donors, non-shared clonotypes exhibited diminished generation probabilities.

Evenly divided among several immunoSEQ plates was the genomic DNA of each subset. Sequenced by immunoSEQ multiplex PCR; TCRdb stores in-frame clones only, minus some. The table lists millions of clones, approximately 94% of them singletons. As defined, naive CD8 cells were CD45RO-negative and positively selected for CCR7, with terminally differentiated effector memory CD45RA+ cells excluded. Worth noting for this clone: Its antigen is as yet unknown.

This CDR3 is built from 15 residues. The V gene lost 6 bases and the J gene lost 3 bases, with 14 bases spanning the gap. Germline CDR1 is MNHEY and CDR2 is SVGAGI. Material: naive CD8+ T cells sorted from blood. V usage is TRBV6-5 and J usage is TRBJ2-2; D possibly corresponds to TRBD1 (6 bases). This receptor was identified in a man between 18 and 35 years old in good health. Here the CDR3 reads CASSPRDTYTGELFF. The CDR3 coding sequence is TGTGCCAGCAGCCCCCGGGACACCTACACCGGGGAGCTGTTTTTT.